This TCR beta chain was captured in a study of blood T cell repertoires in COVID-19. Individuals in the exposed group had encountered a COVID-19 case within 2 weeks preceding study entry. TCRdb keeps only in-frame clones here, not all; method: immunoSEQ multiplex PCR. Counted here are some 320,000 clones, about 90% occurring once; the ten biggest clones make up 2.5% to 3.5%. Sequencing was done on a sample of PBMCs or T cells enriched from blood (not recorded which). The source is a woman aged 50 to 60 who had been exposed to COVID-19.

DNA of the CDR3: TGCGCCAGCAGAAGGATTGGGACTAGCGGGGGGGATACGCAGTATTTT. Translating it yields CASRRIGTSGGDTQYF. This chain connects TRBV4-1 to TRBJ2-3; TRBD2 matches at 15 bases. With V trimmed by 6 bases and J by 6 bases, 7 bases remained unmatched. The V gene's germline CDR1 is MGHRA and CDR2 YSYEKL. The CDR3 consists of 16 residues.